The clone carrying this T cell receptor beta chain was seen ten or more times. The antigen remains undetermined. The sample originates from a study of molecular identifiers for immune sequencing clone quantification. Study-level information: The replicate experiment used RNA from 20,000 or 100,000 naive CD8 cells. This RNA was split into five aliquots, and four of them were sequenced.

General study results and limits: Highly expanded clone sizes could be underestimated by identical TCR molecules that share a barcode.

TCRdb called the PCR reads again in MiXCR, with one record for every CDR3 protein. The profile shows approximately 590,000 distinct CDR3 sequences, roughly 23% of them singletons. A CD8+CD4-CCR7+CD45RA+ phenotype served as the sorting definition for naive CD8 T cells. The CDR3 has 16 amino acids. Germline V gene sequence: CDR1 DFQATT, CDR2 SNEGSKA (reference sequence). The V end was cut by 5 bases, the J end by 1 base, with 19 bases between. Source material: naive CD8+ T cells from blood, with Jurkat cell RNA spiked in. Subset meaning: FACS-sorted CD8+CD4-CCR7+CD45RA+ naive T cells. The receptor comes from a human donor in good health. Some libraries in this study had Jurkat cell RNA spiked in. V usage is TRBV20-1 and J usage is TRBJ2-3; a weak D match, TRBD1 (6 bases). The DNA of the CDR3 is TGCAGTGCTGATGACAGGTCGCTGACGGGCACAGATACGCAGTATTTT. Translating gives CSADDRSLTGTDTQYF.